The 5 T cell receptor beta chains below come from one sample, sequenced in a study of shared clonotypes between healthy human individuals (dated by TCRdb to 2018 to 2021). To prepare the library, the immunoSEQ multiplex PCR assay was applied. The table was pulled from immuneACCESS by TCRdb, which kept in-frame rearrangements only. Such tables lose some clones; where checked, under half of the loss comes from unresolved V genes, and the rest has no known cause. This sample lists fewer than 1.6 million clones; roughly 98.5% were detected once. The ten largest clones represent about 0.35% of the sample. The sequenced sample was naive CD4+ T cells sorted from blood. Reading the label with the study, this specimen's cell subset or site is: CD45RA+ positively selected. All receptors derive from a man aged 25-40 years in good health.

The CDR3 nucleotides read TGCGCCAGCAGCCAACCGACTAGCGGGAGGATGAATGAGCAGTTCTTC. Translated: CASSQPTSGRMNEQFF. V usage is TRBV4-1 and J usage is TRBJ2-1; 13 nucleotides agree with TRBD2. The length of the CDR3 is 16 residues. Germline CDR1 and CDR2: MGHRA and YSYEKL. J lost 7 bases, V lost 2 bases, and 5 bases had no gene match.

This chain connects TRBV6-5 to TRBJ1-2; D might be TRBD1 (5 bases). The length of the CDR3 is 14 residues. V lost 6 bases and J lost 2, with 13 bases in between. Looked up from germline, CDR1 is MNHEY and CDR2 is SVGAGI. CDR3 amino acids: CASRPTGRNYGYTF. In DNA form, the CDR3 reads TGTGCCAGCAGACCCACGGGACGGAACTATGGCTACACCTTC.

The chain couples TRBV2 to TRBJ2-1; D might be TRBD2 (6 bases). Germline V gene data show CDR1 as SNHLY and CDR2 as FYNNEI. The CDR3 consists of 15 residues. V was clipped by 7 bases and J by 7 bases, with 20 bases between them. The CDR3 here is CASKVVSGVPNEQFF. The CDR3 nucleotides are TGTGCCAGCAAGGTCGTATCGGGAGTACCTAATGAGCAGTTCTTC. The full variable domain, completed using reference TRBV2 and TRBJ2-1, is EPEVTQTPSHQVTQMGQEVILRCVPISNHLYFYWYRQILGQKVEFLVSFYNNEISEKSEIFDDQFSVERPDGSNFTLKIRSTKLEDSAMYFCASKVVSGVPNEQFFGPGTRLTVL.

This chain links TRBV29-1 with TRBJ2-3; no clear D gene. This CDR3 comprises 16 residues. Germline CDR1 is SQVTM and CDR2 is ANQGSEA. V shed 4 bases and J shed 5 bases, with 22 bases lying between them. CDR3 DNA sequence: TGCAGCGTTGGTAACCCCTCAGAACCTTTACTAGATACGCAGTATTTT. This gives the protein CSVGNPSEPLLDTQYF.

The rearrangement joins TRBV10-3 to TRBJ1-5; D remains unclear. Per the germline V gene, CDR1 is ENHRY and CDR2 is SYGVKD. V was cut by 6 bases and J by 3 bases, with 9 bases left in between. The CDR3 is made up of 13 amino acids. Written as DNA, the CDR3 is TGTGCCATCAGCCGGTCTGACAATCAGCCCCAGCATTTT. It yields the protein CAISRSDNQPQHF.